The entry below gives a single T cell receptor (beta chain) sequence along with its context. This clone came up once. Its target antigen remains unknown. The sample holds no much larger clone one base away, and base qualities are not on file. CDR1 and CDR2 were assigned from the germline V gene as SGDLS and YYNGEE. Reading from cysteine to phenylalanine, the CDR3 counts 20 amino acids. The DNA shown is the 60-base CDR3, in frame from base 1. Trimming takes 0 bases off V and 3 bases off J; junction bases not matched to a gene: 10. The sample belongs to a study of STAT5B mutations in CD4+ large granular lymphocyte leukemia (dated 2022 in TCRdb). Background for the entire study: When cryopreserved patient cells were available, CD8+ cells were first depleted, and selection with anti-CD4 microbeads was then performed. The TCRbeta repertoires of CD4+ T-cell large granular lymphocyte leukemia patients were compared with the TCRbeta repertoires of healthy blood donors. Flow cytometry on FACSCanto II or FACSVerse confirmed that purified fractions exceeded 95% purity among lymphocytes.

The paper as a whole reports these results and caveats: The main leukemic clonotypes were found to be private to each patient, although around a quarter of the main leukemic clonotypes were detected at low frequency in the non-leukemic repertoires of other patients. The sources of patient cells varied, and only 6 or 7 CD4-sorted patient samples were included in the clonality comparison with healthy controls. Enrichment of TRBV06-family usage was observed among the top patient clones (8/27) relative to healthy controls (2/35). The data were not HLA-matched, and the higher clonality in CD4+ T-LGLL than in CD8+ T-LGLL could be due to the relatively small sample size. CD4-sorted patient repertoires appeared more clonal than healthy CD4+ repertoires, and this difference persisted after removing the putative leukemic clones.

The immunoSEQ assay at survey resolution was applied to genomic DNA for sequencing of TCRbeta rearrangements. In the original analysis: Clonotypes making up more than 5% of the repertoire were considered putative leukemic clones, giving approximately 59 such clones in some 27 patients. In the TCR sequencing data, the lowest productive clonotype frequency that could be detected was 2.59 x 10-5. Only productive TCRbeta rearrangements, meaning sequences that were complete and in-frame, were kept for the analyses. Sample clonality was computed as Simpson clonality in the immunoSEQ Analyzer version 3.0. Clones were binned by frequency as very rare, small, medium, large (1-20%) or hyperexpanded (>20%). Generation probabilities were estimated with OLGA 1.2.3, V-gene circos plots were made with VDJtools, specificities were searched in VDJdb, and CDR3 motifs were identified with GLIPH. As stored in TCRdb, this immuneACCESS dataset retains in-frame rearrangements with V and J assigned. A fraction of the clones does not appear; measured against another copy, unresolved V genes explain less than half of the discrepancy, and the remainder lacks a known reason. The DNA was the basis for D and trimming; V, J and clone size are from that table. The sample includes thousands of clones, with approximately 89% observed a single time. Approximately 51% of the sample comes from the top ten.

Hematology units in Padova (Italy), Helsinki (Finland) and Shinshu (Japan) recruited the CD4+ T-LGLL patients. Depending on which samples were available, patient samples consisted of bead-purified CD4+, CD4+CD8+, CD57+ or CD56+ fractions, or of unselected PBMC. Deep amplicon sequencing of the same DNA produced somatic STAT5B mutation profiles, and these profiles were combined with the patient TCRbeta data. All TCR-sequenced material derived from peripheral blood: patient blood samples and healthy donor buffy coats. Ficoll-Hypaque gradient centrifugation was used to isolate peripheral blood mononuclear cells. Genomic DNA was extracted using the Gentra Puregene Cell and Tissue kit, and a Qubit 2.0 fluorometer was used to quantify it.

This receptor chain uses TRBV9 and TRBJ2-3; TRBD2 agrees with 16 junctional bases. The sample comprised PBMCs. The sequence came from a woman aged 65 to 85 with CD4+ T-cell large granular lymphocyte leukemia. This receptor has the CDR3 CASSVEPPGLAGGPTDTQYF. At the DNA level, the sequence is TGTGCCAGCAGCGTAGAACCCCCGGGACTAGCGGGGGGGCCTACAGATACGCAGTATTTT.